This T cell receptor beta chain is from a study of post-analysis software for immune sequencing data. The wider study: The courses of disease that were included comprised relapsing-remitting, secondary progressive and progressive-relapsing multiple sclerosis. Study-wide findings and caveats: When the samples were clustered directly with F measure, those that had been prepared in the same batch showed strong co-clustering. Controls significantly exceeded multiple sclerosis patients in normalized Chao1 diversity. Controls had lower frequencies than patients of about 5 TRBV segments, which included TRBV5-6, TRBV5-1 and TRBV20-1.

Details on this clonotype: Its antigen is not identified.

Trimming removed 3 bases from V and 6 bases from J, with 13 bases in between. CDR1 is LNHNV and CDR2 is YYDKDF in the germline V gene (reference sequence). This CDR3 region has 14 residues. Sequencing libraries made from TCR beta cDNA carried unique molecular identifiers. Around 500,000 cDNA molecules were obtained from 1 to 10 million T cells. TCRdb recomputed calls from the PCR reads with MiXCR, one row per CDR3 protein. This repertoire shows roughly 540,000 distinct CDR3 sequences, roughly 34% found once; its top ten account for less than 6%. The source material was blood. The receptor's source is a girl younger than 18 with multiple sclerosis. The chain links TRBV15 to TRBJ2-3; tentative D call: TRBD2 (5 bases). As DNA, the CDR3 is TGTGCCACCAGCAGTGCCAAGCGGCTGGATACGCAGTATTTT. This gives the protein CATSSAKRLDTQYF.